These T cell receptor beta chains were read from a single sample in a study of T cells in Graves' hyperthyroidism and ophthalmopathy. TCRdb ran MiXCR on the multiplex PCR reads and lists one entry per CDR3 protein. This table holds about 640,000 distinct CDR3 sequences, more than 20% found once. The sequenced sample consisted of blood. These TCRs come from a man aged 25 to 40 with Graves' ophthalmopathy. Both conserved end residues are trimmed from each CDR3. D genes are given only for firm matches.

D gene	V gene	J gene	CDR3 length	CDR3 protein
TRBD2	TRBV27	TRBJ2-1	11	ASSLAAGDKQF
TRBD1	TRBV20-1	TRBJ1-6	14	SAGDSDSSYNSPLH
TRBD2	TRBV12-3/TRBV12-4	TRBJ2-7	15	ASSKRTGREVASEQY
TRBD2	TRBV15	TRBJ2-1	14	ATSPSAGLVYNEQF
.	TRBV19	TRBJ2-3	7	ASSFPQY
.	TRBV11-2	TRBJ1-1	13	ASSLESGGSAEAF
TRBD1	TRBV7-6	TRBJ1-2	12	ASSSGTGAYGYT
.	TRBV27	TRBJ2-2	14	ASFPLGGRHTGELF
TRBD1	TRBV7-6	TRBJ1-6	13	ASSPGTGGFSPLH
TRBD2	TRBV2	TRBJ2-7	16	ASSGETIQAGGSYEQY